This T cell receptor (beta chain) originates from a study of blood T cell repertoires in COVID-19. The CDR3 runs 13 residues. Germline CDR1 reads SGHRS; CDR2 reads YFSETQ. The V end lost 7 bases, the J end lost 5 bases, and 10 bases lay between the germline ends. Generated by immunoSEQ multiplex PCR, the TCRdb table keeps only in-frame clones and is missing some. The table lists under 130,000 clones, nearly 90% of them singletons. The sequence came from a man aged 45 to 65 in a cohort sampled during active COVID-19. What was sequenced was peripheral blood. The chain uses TRBV5-1 and TRBJ1-6; D possibly corresponds to TRBD1 (5 bases). As DNA, the CDR3 is TGCGCCAGCCGACAGCTAGATAATTCACCCCTCCACTTT. Residues: CASRQLDNSPLHF.